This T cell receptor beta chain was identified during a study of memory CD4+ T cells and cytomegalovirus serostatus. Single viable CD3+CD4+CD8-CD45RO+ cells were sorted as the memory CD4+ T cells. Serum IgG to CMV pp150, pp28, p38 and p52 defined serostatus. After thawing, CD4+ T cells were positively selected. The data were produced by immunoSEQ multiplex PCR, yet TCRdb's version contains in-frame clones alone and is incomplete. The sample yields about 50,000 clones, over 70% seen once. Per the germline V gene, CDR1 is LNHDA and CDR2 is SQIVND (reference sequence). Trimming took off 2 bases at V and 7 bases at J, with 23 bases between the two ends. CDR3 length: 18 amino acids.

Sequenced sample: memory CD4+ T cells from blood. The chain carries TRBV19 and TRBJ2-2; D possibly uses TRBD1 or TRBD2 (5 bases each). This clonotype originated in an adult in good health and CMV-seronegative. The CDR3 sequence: CASSISRWAAAGGGELFF. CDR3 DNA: TGTGCCAGTAGTATATCCCGCTGGGCGGCCGCTGGGGGCGGGGAGCTGTTTTTT.